Shown below are 30 T cell receptor beta chains from a single sample sequenced in a study of control samples from healthy donors and cancer patients. Using immunoSEQ multiplex PCR, the repertoire was profiled, and TCRdb retains in-frame clones only, with some absent. Of about 120,000 clones listed, more than 70% were seen once; the top ten hold around 3.5%. What was sequenced was blood. Receptor source: a man aged 35 to 55 in good health.

The chain recombines TRBV27 with TRBJ2-6; 9 bases match TRBD1. This CDR3 is 16 amino acids long. CDR1 MNHEY and CDR2 SMNVEV come from the germline V gene (reference sequence). The V segment lost 5 bases and the J segment 4 bases; nucleotides outside the gene matches: 6. CDR3 residues: CASSNRGLSGANVLTF. The CDR3 DNA reads TGTGCCAGCAGTAACAGGGGGCTCTCCGGGGCCAACGTCCTGACTTTC.

The CDR3 region is CATSAVGNQPQHF. The CDR3, as DNA: TGTGCCACCAGTGCGGTTGGTAATCAGCCCCAGCATTTT. The rearrangement joins TRBV24-1 to TRBJ1-5, with D unresolved. The ends were cut back, 5 bases at V and 4 bases at J, with 8 bases in the middle. CDR3 size: 13 residues. Germline loops: CDR1 KGHDR, CDR2 SFDVKD.

The rearrangement uses TRBV18 and TRBJ2-2; 9 bases map to TRBD2. The CDR3 loop spans 16 amino acids. Trimming removed 3 bases from V and 7 bases from J; junction bases left unmatched: 9. Germline V gene data show CDR1 as KGHSH and CDR2 as LQKENI. The CDR3 nucleotides read TGTGCCAGCTCACCCGGGACTAGCCCGAGAATCGGGGAGCTGTTTTTT. Its protein product is CASSPGTSPRIGELFF.

CDR3 residues: CASSREGQGGQPQHF. The CDR3 DNA reads as TGTGCCAGCTCTCGGGAAGGACAGGGAGGGCAGCCCCAGCATTTT. V usage is TRBV18 and J usage is TRBJ1-5, with 8 bases that match TRBD1. This CDR3 has 15 amino acids. Unmatched junction bases numbered 11, after V lost 6 bases and J lost 7 bases. Germline CDR1 reads KGHSH; CDR2 reads LQKENI.

This chain's CDR3 is CASSALAWVGNEQFF. The CDR3 DNA reads TGTGCCAGCAGTGCTTTGGCTTGGGTGGGGAATGAGCAGTTCTTC. The chain links TRBV2 to TRBJ2-1, with no clear D. V shed 4 bases and J shed 7 bases, with 17 bases lying between them. Germline CDR1 and CDR2: SNHLY and FYNNEI. The CDR3 contains 15 residues.

The J gene is TRBJ1-4, the V gene TRBV16, with D unclear. Between the trimmed V and J ends, which lost 4 bases and 0 bases, there was a span of 9 bases. The germline gives CDR1 KGHSY, CDR2 FQNENV. CDR3 length: 15 amino acids. CDR3 sequence: CASSPNGATNEKLFF. The CDR3 DNA follows: TGTGCCAGCAGCCCTAACGGTGCAACTAATGAAAAACTGTTTTTT.

The chain joins TRBV27 to TRBJ1-5; TRBD1 might be the D (6 bases). CDR1 and CDR2 from the germline V gene are MNHEY and SMNVEV (reference sequence). The germline V and J ends were trimmed by 3 bases and 7 bases, with 16 bases remaining between them. The CDR3 loop spans 15 amino acids. The CDR3 sequence is CASSFSRDQGQPQHF. The CDR3 coding sequence is TGTGCCAGCAGTTTTTCCCGGGACCAGGGGCAGCCCCAGCATTTT.

V is TRBV20-1 and J is TRBJ1-3; D uncertain. The germline gives CDR1 DFQATT, CDR2 SNEGSKA (reference sequence). V was trimmed by 3 bases and J by 0 bases, leaving 12 bases between them. The CDR3 covers 15 residues. CDR3 residues: CSASLASTSGNTIYF. The CDR3 region has the DNA TGCAGTGCTAGTCTTGCCTCCACCTCTGGAAACACCATATATTTT.

This clone was seen only once. The chain employs TRBV13 and TRBJ1-4; no firm D call. In germline, CDR1 is PRHDT, CDR2 FYEKMQ (reference sequence). The CDR3 runs 14 residues. The V gene lost 3 bases and the J gene lost 4 bases, with 9 bases spanning the gap. In DNA form, the CDR3 reads TGTGCCAGCAGCTTGGGTCAGTTTAATGAAAAACTGTTTTTT. As protein: CASSLGQFNEKLFF.

This clone is a singleton in its sample. CDR3 nucleotides: TGTGCCACCAGTGACGCCAAGACAGGGAGAGGCGGCTACACCTTC. It yields the protein CATSDAKTGRGGYTF. This chain connects TRBV24-1 to TRBJ1-2; 7 nucleotides align to TRBD1. Germline V lookup: CDR1 KGHDR, CDR2 SFDVKD. V was clipped by 4 bases and J by 8 bases; unmatched bases: 12. CDR3 length: 15 residues.

V is TRBV18 and J is TRBJ2-5; D gene unclear. Per germline, CDR1 KGHSH and CDR2 LQKENI. V dropped 1 base and J dropped 2 bases, with 11 bases sitting between them. The CDR3 has 15 amino acids. The CDR3 is CASSPRRAYQETQYF. As DNA, the CDR3 is TGTGCCAGCTCACCACGTCGGGCGTATCAAGAGACCCAGTACTTC.

The chain combines TRBV6-5 with TRBJ1-6; D is undetermined. The V and J ends lost 5 bases and 10 bases respectively, with 15 bases between them. Germline loops: CDR1 MNHEY, CDR2 SVGAGI. The CDR3 loop spans 14 amino acids. The CDR3 is CASSPVPGWSPLHF. The DNA of the CDR3 is TGTGCCAGCAGTCCCGTCCCGGGATGGTCACCCCTCCACTTT.

CDR3 sequence: CASSENSDSSPLHF. The CDR3 DNA follows: TGTGCCAGCAGTGAAAACTCGGACAGCTCACCCCTCCACTTT. The chain couples TRBV25-1 to TRBJ1-6; D is perhaps TRBD1 (6 bases). Trimming took off 2 bases at V and 10 bases at J, with 12 bases between the two ends. The CDR3 has 14 amino acids. CDR1 and CDR2 (germline): MGHDK, SYGVNS.

The rearrangement joins TRBV5-1 to TRBJ1-1; 8 bases match TRBD1. Germline CDR1 and CDR2: SGHRS and YFSETQ. CDR3 length: 15 residues. The V gene end was trimmed by 2 bases and the J gene end by 5 bases; junction bases not matched to a gene: 8. In DNA, the CDR3 is TGCGCCAGCAGCTTCCCGGGACAGGAAGGAACTGAAGCTTTCTTT. Protein: CASSFPGQEGTEAFF.

The rearrangement uses TRBV20-1 and TRBJ1-3; TRBD1 might be the D (5 bases). Germline V CDR1 and CDR2: DFQATT, SNEGSKA (reference sequence). Trimming cost V 6 bases and J 6 bases, with 9 bases left between them. CDR3 length: 11 residues. The CDR3 DNA reads as TGCAGTGCAAAGACAGAAAACACCATATATTTT. Protein sequence: CSAKTENTIYF.

This clone has just a few counts. The chain recombines TRBV18 with TRBJ1-1; D remains ambiguous. This CDR3 is built from 14 residues. V lost 5 bases, J lost 6 bases, and 16 bases lay in between. CDR1 and CDR2 (germline): KGHSH, LQKENI. As DNA, the CDR3 is TGTGCCAGCTCAATCGGGCATGGGTTTCCTGAAGCTTTCTTT. Translating gives CASSIGHGFPEAFF.

The chain couples TRBV5-5 to TRBJ2-1, with D maybe TRBD2 (6 bases). CDR3 length: 15 residues. Germline lookup yields CDR1 SGHKS and CDR2 YYEKEE (reference sequence). V lost 4 bases, J lost 0 bases, and 11 bases lay in between. This chain's CDR3 is CASSQDGSSYNEQFF. In DNA form, the CDR3 reads TGTGCCAGCAGCCAGGACGGGAGCTCCTACAATGAGCAGTTCTTC. The whole variable domain, remainder taken from reference TRBV5-5 and TRBJ2-1, is DAGVTQSPTHLIKTRGQQVTLRCSPISGHKSVSWYQQVLGQGPQFIFQYYEKEERGRGNFPDRFSARQFPNYSSELNVNALLLGDSALYLCASSQDGSSYNEQFFGPGTRLTVL.

This rearrangement joins TRBV20-1 to TRBJ2-5, with a possible D match to TRBD2 (6 bases). The CDR3 totals 11 residues. Germline CDR1 and CDR2: DFQATT and SNEGSKA (reference sequence). V was clipped by 7 bases and J by 9 bases, with 15 bases between them. Here the CDR3 reads CSVGGGRSQYF. CDR3 coding DNA: TGCAGTGTGGGTGGGGGGAGGTCCCAGTACTTC.

A single count supports this clone. This chain's CDR3 is CASSPQGKNTEAFF. CDR3 nucleotide sequence: TGTGCCAGCAGCCCACAGGGGAAGAACACTGAAGCTTTCTTT. The chain is built from TRBV7-9 and TRBJ1-1; 7 bases agree with TRBD1. CDR1 is SEHNR and CDR2 is FQNEAQ in the germline V gene (reference sequence). CDR3 size: 14 residues. V lost 5 bases and J lost 1; bases outside the gene matches: 4.

The chain joins TRBV27 to TRBJ1-3; D not certain. Trimming removed 5 bases from V and 6 bases from J, with 17 bases in between. CDR3 length: 15 amino acids. The germline V gene encodes CDR1 MNHEY and CDR2 SMNVEV (reference sequence). CDR3 sequence: CASSPRSVWENTIYF. For the CDR3, the DNA is TGTGCCAGCAGTCCTAGGAGTGTCTGGGAAAACACCATATATTTT.

This chain uses TRBV19 with TRBJ1-4; TRBD1 matches at 7 bases. The germline gives CDR1 LNHDA, CDR2 SQIVND (reference sequence). The CDR3 is 15 residues long. V was pared by 3 bases and J by 3 bases, with 4 bases of the junction left unmatched. CDR3 sequence reads: CASSMTGWANEKLFF. DNA of the CDR3: TGTGCCAGTAGTATGACAGGGTGGGCTAATGAAAAACTGTTTTTT.

V and J are TRBV6-5 and TRBJ1-1, with D possibly matching TRBD1 (6 bases). This CDR3 contains 14 residues. Germline V gene sequence: CDR1 MNHEY, CDR2 SVGAGI. V lost 7 bases, J lost 4 bases, and 16 bases lay in between. The DNA for the CDR3 is TGTGCCAGCACCGACATGGAAGGGGGCACTGAAGCTTTCTTT. Residues: CASTDMEGGTEAFF.

The rearrangement links TRBV20-1 to TRBJ1-2; the D is unclear. V lost 3 bases and J lost 8, with 13 bases in between. This CDR3 spans 12 amino acids. Germline V gene data show CDR1 as DFQATT and CDR2 as SNEGSKA (reference sequence). This CDR3 is CSASEGLLGYTF. In nucleotides, the CDR3 is TGCAGTGCTAGTGAGGGATTATTAGGCTACACCTTC.

J is TRBJ2-7 and V is TRBV5-1; D possibly matches TRBD1 or TRBD2 (5 bases each). The germline V gene has CDR1 SGHRS and CDR2 YFSETQ. Trimming removed 4 bases at V and 5 bases at J, with 10 bases between. The length of the CDR3 is 12 residues. In nucleotides, the CDR3 is TGCGCCAGCAGCCCAGGGAGTAACGAGCAGTACTTC. Translating gives CASSPGSNEQYF.

V usage is TRBV30 and J usage is TRBJ1-4, with D possibly matching TRBD1 (6 bases). Germline V CDR1 and CDR2: GTSNPN, SVGIG (reference sequence). V lost 1 base and J 8 bases, leaving 17 bases between the germline ends. The CDR3 has 15 amino acids. The CDR3 spells CAWSGEGTPEEKLFF. DNA of the CDR3: TGTGCCTGGAGTGGGGAGGGGACACCCGAGGAAAAACTGTTTTTT.

In this sample, this clone turned up a few times. The chain employs TRBV5-4 and TRBJ1-2; D gene uncertain. The CDR3 runs 13 residues. Deletions cut 2 bases from V and 2 bases from J, with 7 bases between. Germline V gene sequence: CDR1 SGHNT, CDR2 YYREEE (reference sequence). The CDR3 DNA follows: TGTGCCAGCAGCTTCGATTGGAACTATGGCTACACCTTC. Translated: CASSFDWNYGYTF. Full variable domain (missing parts from reference TRBV5-4 and TRBJ1-2): ETGVTQSPTHLIKTRGQQVTLRCSSQSGHNTVSWYQQALGQGPQFIFQYYREEENGRGNFPPRFSGLQFPNYSSELNVNALELDDSALYLCASSFDWNYGYTFGSGTRLTVV.

Note on this clone: Other DNA variants within this sample encode the same CDR3. The chain recombines TRBV6-1 with TRBJ2-2, with a possible D match to TRBD1 (6 bases). CDR1 MNHNS and CDR2 SASEGT come from the germline V gene. The ends were cut back, 1 base at V and 3 bases at J, with 9 bases in the middle. The CDR3 sequence is 15 residues long. CDR3 sequence (DNA): TGTGCCAGCAGTGAAGGTACAGGGTACACCGGGGAGCTGTTTTTT. Its protein product is CASSEGTGYTGELFF.

This chain links TRBV3-1 (or the pseudogene TRBV3-2) with TRBJ2-1; D remains unclear. Germline V CDR1 and CDR2: LGHDT, YNNKEL (reference sequence). V was trimmed by 0 bases and J by 2 bases, leaving 8 bases between them. The CDR3 spans 15 residues. CDR3 sequence (DNA): TGTGCCAGCAGCCAAGATAGTCAGGCCTACAATGAGCAGTTCTTC. Translated, it gives CASSQDSQAYNEQFF.

As concerns this clone: Other nucleotide sequences in the sample specify the same CDR3. The CDR3 DNA reads TGTGCCAGCAGCTCCGGACAGGGGGCGGGGGAGCAGTACTTC. Translated: CASSSGQGAGEQYF. This chain joins TRBV7-3 and TRBJ2-7, with 11 bases matching TRBD1. The germline gives CDR1 SGHTA, CDR2 FQGTGA. The CDR3 contains 14 residues. With 4 bases clipped from V and 7 bases from J, the junction kept 6 bases outside the gene matches.

The chain employs TRBV7-2 and TRBJ1-1; D gene uncertain. The CDR3 has 14 amino acids. Germline CDR1 reads SGHTA; CDR2 reads FQGNSA. Deletions cut 0 bases from V and 5 bases from J, with 10 bases between. DNA for the CDR3: TGTGCCAGCAGCTTAGCCGGGCATGGGACTGAAGCTTTCTTT. Protein sequence: CASSLAGHGTEAFF.